There are a few counts of the clone carrying this T cell receptor (beta chain). The antigen remains unidentified. Germline V gene data show CDR1 as MNHEY and CDR2 as SVGEGT. The CDR3 is 17 residues long. The J segment lost 1 base and the V segment lost 4 bases, leaving 6 bases of the junction unmatched. This specimen belongs to a study of T cells after yellow fever vaccination. Findings of the study overall: Only a minor proportion of clonotypes was detected across both CD4 and CD8 compartments.

Using its own MiXCR run on the 5' RACE reads, TCRdb lists one record per CDR3 protein. The sample has about 260,000 distinct CDR3 sequences; 13% are singletons. Specimen: CD4+ T cells sorted from PBMCs, collected 45 days after the yellow fever booster vaccination. The TCR was taken from a man aged 25 to 40 who received the YFV17D yellow fever vaccine. The rearrangement uses TRBV6-2 or TRBV6-3 and TRBJ2-1; TRBD2 agrees at 11 bases. The CDR3 coding sequence is TGTGCCAGCAGTTCGGTTAGCGGGAGGGGATCCTACAATGAGCAGTTCTTC. This gives the protein CASSSVSGRGSYNEQFF.